The next 29 T cell receptor beta chains were all read from a single sample in a study of spatial heterogeneity in lung cancer. TCRdb re-called the 5' RACE reads with MiXCR, one entry per CDR3 protein. The sample records about 15,000 distinct CDR3 sequences, 15% to 20% being singletons. Time point here: blood at routine non-recurrence follow-up after resection. Sequenced material: PBMCs, taken at follow-up. The origin of the receptors is a male donor with early-stage non-small cell lung cancer.

This clonotype rates as medium-sized (0.01 to 0.1%). The rearrangement joins TRBV3-1 to TRBJ1-1; 8 bases agree with TRBD1. CDR1 is LGHDT and CDR2 is YNNKEL in the germline V gene (reference sequence). V lost 5 bases, J lost 3 bases, and 5 bases stayed unmatched. There are 14 residues in the CDR3. In nucleotides, the CDR3 is TGTGCCAGCAGCAGACGACAGGGGTACACTGAAGCTTTCTTT. This gives the protein CASSRRQGYTEAFF.

This clonotype is labeled as medium-sized (0.01 to 0.1%). The CDR3 coding sequence is TGCGCCAGCAGCTTGCAGGACACTCGCACAGATACGCAGTATTTT. Translating it yields CASSLQDTRTDTQYF. The chain combines TRBV5-1 with TRBJ2-3; TRBD1 is a possible D gene (5 bases). Germline V gives CDR1 SGHRS, CDR2 YFSETQ. The CDR3 length is 15 residues. Trimming left V 1 base short and J 1 base short, with 10 bases between.

The chain employs TRBV18 and TRBJ1-2; weak D call: TRBD1 (6 bases). The V end lost 2 bases, the J end lost 4 bases, and 14 bases lay between the germline ends. This CDR3 is built from 15 residues. Germline V gene lookup returns CDR1 KGHSH and CDR2 LQKENI. The CDR3 spells CASSPEAGVGYGYTF. CDR3 bases: TGTGCCAGCTCACCAGAGGCAGGGGTCGGCTATGGCTACACCTTC.

The chain uses TRBV5-1 and TRBJ2-2; the match to TRBD2 covers 8 bases. Trimming took 4 bases from V and 5 from J; bases not matched to a gene: 4. This CDR3 contains 14 residues. Looked up from germline, CDR1 is SGHRS and CDR2 is YFSETQ. The CDR3 region has the DNA TGCGCCAGCAGCGGGACTAGAGGTACCGGGGAGCTGTTTTTT. Amino acid sequence: CASSGTRGTGELFF.

The sample holds a few counts of this clonotype. The chain joins TRBV7-9 to TRBJ1-5; D remains ambiguous. There are 14 residues in the CDR3. Germline V lookup: CDR1 SEHNR, CDR2 FQNEAQ (reference sequence). Trimming took off 4 bases at V and 0 bases at J, with 7 bases between the two ends. CDR3 sequence reads: CASSSTDSNQPQHF. The CDR3 DNA is TGTGCCAGCAGCTCAACAGATAGCAATCAGCCCCAGCATTTT.

The chain couples TRBV12-3 or TRBV12-4 to TRBJ1-6, with D possibly matching TRBD1 (6 bases). V lost 2 bases to trimming and J lost 6 bases, with 11 bases between them. This CDR3 region has 15 residues. The CDR3 sequence is CASSLRTEPNSPLHF. The CDR3 DNA sequence: TGTGCCAGCAGTTTAAGGACAGAGCCTAATTCACCCCTCCACTTT.

This clonotype rates as medium-sized (0.01 to 0.1%). V is TRBV10-3 and J is TRBJ2-4, with D tentatively TRBD1 or TRBD2 (5 bases each). The CDR3 has 18 residues. The germline V gene encodes CDR1 ENHRY and CDR2 SYGVKD. V was shortened by 0 bases and J by 3 bases, with 18 bases between the two germline ends. This CDR3 reads CAISESIGARAGKNIQYF. The CDR3 DNA follows: TGTGCCATCAGTGAGTCGATCGGGGCGCGGGCAGGCAAAAACATTCAGTACTTC.

This clonotype ranks as medium-sized. This chain links TRBV25-1 with TRBJ2-7; 9 bases are shared with TRBD1. J gave up 6 bases and V 5 bases, and 17 bases lay outside the gene matches. The length of the CDR3 is 17 residues. Germline values: CDR1 MGHDK, CDR2 SYGVNS. The CDR3 coding sequence is TGTGCCAGCAGTCCCTCAACCGGGACAGGGTTTAGGGGCGAGCAGTACTTC. As protein: CASSPSTGTGFRGEQYF.

The gene calls are TRBV7-8 and TRBJ2-6, with D perhaps matching TRBD1 or TRBD2 (6 bases each). The CDR3 is 18 amino acids. Trimming removed 7 bases from V and 2 bases from J, with 21 bases in between. In germline, CDR1 is SGHVS, CDR2 FQNEAQ. For the CDR3, the DNA is TGTGCCAGCAACTTCCCGGGACTGGGGGCCCCTGGGGCCAACGTCCTGACTTTC. It codes for CASNFPGLGAPGANVLTF. Complete variable domain (other parts from reference TRBV7-8 and TRBJ2-6): GAGVSQSPRYKVAKRGQDVALRCDPISGHVSLFWYQQALGQGPEFLTYFQNEAQLDKSGLPSDRFFAERPEGSVSTLKIQRTQQEDSAVYLCASNFPGLGAPGANVLTFGAGSRLTVL.

In this sample, this clonotype turned up a few times. The genes are TRBV3-1 and TRBJ1-2; 7 nucleotides agree with TRBD1. This CDR3 is built from 13 residues. V gave up 1 base and J gave up 8 bases; unmatched junction bases: 4. CDR1 is LGHDT and CDR2 is YNNKEL in the germline V gene (reference sequence). CDR3 bases: TGTGCCAGCAGCCAAGTAGCCAGGGGGGGCTACACCTTC. Its protein product is CASSQVARGGYTF.

The V gene is TRBV7-8, the J gene TRBJ2-5, with 7 nucleotides matching TRBD1. Germline loops: CDR1 SGHVS, CDR2 FQNEAQ. V trimming: 4 bases; J trimming: 4 bases; junction bases outside the gene matches: 12. This CDR3 region has 16 residues. CDR3 bases: TGTGCCAGCAGCTCCAGGGACAGCCCCGGAGGAGAGACCCAGTACTTC. This encodes CASSSRDSPGGETQYF.

This clonotype was counted between two and nine times. This chain uses TRBV5-1 with TRBJ1-2, with TRBD1 as a possible D gene (5 bases). In germline, CDR1 is SGHRS, CDR2 YFSETQ. The CDR3 covers 13 residues. V gave up 0 bases and J gave up 4 bases, with 7 bases separating them. The CDR3 protein is CASSLADSYGYTF. The CDR3 bases are TGCGCCAGCAGCTTGGCCGACAGCTATGGCTACACCTTC.

The genes are TRBV5-4 and TRBJ2-5, with TRBD2 matching 12 bases. The V gene end was trimmed by 0 bases and the J gene end by 1 base; junction bases not matched to a gene: 4. CDR1 is SGHNT and CDR2 is YYREEE in the germline V gene (reference sequence). This CDR3 contains 17 residues. The CDR3 DNA reads TGTGCCAGCAGCTTGGAGTCTAGCGGGGGGGCCCAAGAGACCCAGTACTTC. This codes for CASSLESSGGAQETQYF.

By sample share, this clonotype is medium-sized (0.01 to 0.1%). The DNA of the CDR3 is TGTGCCAGCAGTTACGGCGGGGACACTGAAGCTTTCTTT. Its translation: CASSYGGDTEAFF. The chain employs TRBV6-2 or TRBV6-3 and TRBJ1-1; D ambiguous. V lost 2 bases and J 3 bases, leaving 7 bases between the germline ends. Germline lookup yields CDR1 MNHEY and CDR2 SVGEGT. The CDR3 totals 13 residues.

This chain joins TRBV5-1 and TRBJ2-7; the D is unclear. The V and J ends lost 0 bases and 2 bases respectively, with 3 bases between them. Germline lookup yields CDR1 SGHRS and CDR2 YFSETQ. This CDR3 has 12 amino acids. The CDR3 loop reads CASSLGTYEQYF. The CDR3 DNA reads TGCGCCAGCAGCTTGGGTACCTACGAGCAGTACTTC.

This chain's CDR3 is CASSAWVGTEAFF. The DNA for the CDR3 is TGTGCCAGCAGTGCTTGGGTGGGGACTGAAGCTTTCTTT. The rearrangement links TRBV2 to TRBJ1-1; D is ambiguous. Trimming removed 4 bases from V and 5 bases from J, with 11 bases in between. The length of the CDR3 is 13 residues. CDR1 and CDR2 (germline): SNHLY, FYNNEI.

The chain is built from TRBV7-2 and TRBJ2-7; unclear D gene. Germline values: CDR1 SGHTA, CDR2 FQGNSA. This CDR3 has 13 amino acids. Trimming took 5 bases from V and 6 from J, leaving 14 bases between them. CDR3 loop: CASSQVVCREQYF. For the CDR3, the DNA is TGTGCCAGCAGCCAAGTCGTCTGCCGCGAGCAGTACTTC.

The table lists this clonotype with a few counts. This chain connects TRBV14 to TRBJ2-2; the match to TRBD1 covers 7 bases. The ends lost 4 bases at V and 3 bases at J; junction bases unmatched: 2. In germline, CDR1 is SGHDN, CDR2 FVKESK. The CDR3 spans 14 residues. The CDR3 reads CASSRQGHTGELFF. The DNA of the CDR3 is TGTGCCAGCAGCCGACAGGGACACACCGGGGAGCTGTTTTTT.

By its share, this clonotype is medium-sized. The chain uses TRBV7-2 and TRBJ2-4; maybe TRBD1 (6 bases). This CDR3 has 17 residues. The ends were cut back, 5 bases at V and 2 bases at J, with 19 bases in the middle. The germline V gene encodes CDR1 SGHTA and CDR2 FQGNSA. The CDR3 loop is CASSPSGAPGSKNIQYF. The CDR3 DNA follows: TGTGCCAGCAGCCCTTCAGGGGCACCCGGGTCCAAAAACATTCAGTACTTC.

V usage is TRBV18 and J usage is TRBJ1-2, with D perhaps TRBD1 (5 bases). V lost 3 bases and J lost 4, with 15 bases in between. Germline V gives CDR1 KGHSH, CDR2 LQKENI. The CDR3 contains 15 residues. The CDR3 spells CASSPSVGESYGYTF. Here the CDR3 DNA reads TGTGCCAGCTCACCGTCAGTAGGGGAGAGCTATGGCTACACCTTC.

The gene calls are TRBV11-2 and TRBJ2-1; 9 bases match TRBD1. The junction had 4 bases not matched to a gene; V was cut back by 3 bases and J by 4 bases. CDR3 length: 15 amino acids. Germline loops: CDR1 SGHAT, CDR2 FQNNGV. CDR3 sequence reads: CASSFNRGRYNEQFF. In DNA form, the CDR3 reads TGTGCCAGCAGCTTCAACAGGGGGCGATACAATGAGCAGTTCTTC.

This clonotype is judged medium-sized. J is TRBJ2-2 and V is TRBV7-2, with 7 bases fitting TRBD2. CDR3 length equals 15 residues. With 8 bases clipped from V and 7 bases from J, the junction kept 13 bases outside the gene matches. Germline V gives CDR1 SGHTA, CDR2 FQGNSA. This chain's CDR3 is CASLPRLAAYGELFF. The DNA of the CDR3 is TGTGCCAGCCTCCCCCGACTAGCCGCATACGGGGAGCTGTTTTTT.

V and J are TRBV3-1 and TRBJ2-7; 9 nucleotides match TRBD1. This CDR3 has 13 residues. After removal of 6 bases from V and 5 bases from J, the junction contained 5 bases not matched to a gene. Germline V gene lookup returns CDR1 LGHDT and CDR2 YNNKEL (reference sequence). The CDR3 nucleotides are TGTGCCAGCAGTAACAGGGGGCTCGACGAGCAGTACTTC. It codes for CASSNRGLDEQYF.

The chain carries TRBV6-5 and TRBJ1-3; 8 positions agree with TRBD1. Trimming cost V 5 bases and J 4 bases; bases outside gene matches: 4. The CDR3 consists of 14 residues. Germline V gene data show CDR1 as MNHEY and CDR2 as SVGAGI. As DNA, the CDR3 is TGTGCCAGCAGTACGGGACAGGCCGGAAACACCATATATTTT. Its protein product is CASSTGQAGNTIYF.

For this clonotype: The junction differs from germline at one of its ends, possibly a read error. CDR3 in amino acids: CGVVGSSYEQYF. The CDR3 bases are TGCGGCGTTGTCGGCAGCTCCTACGAGCAGTACTTC. This chain uses TRBV29-1 with TRBJ2-7; D is ambiguous. CDR1 and CDR2 (germline): SQVTM, ANQGSEA. There are 12 residues in the CDR3.

The V and J genes are TRBV7-3 and TRBJ1-1; D is possibly TRBD1 (5 bases). With 4 bases removed from V and 2 bases from J, the gap between germline ends came to 8 bases. The CDR3 has 13 residues. Germline CDR1 reads SGHTA; CDR2 reads FQGTGA. CDR3 in DNA: TGTGCCAGCAGCTCTACAGGAAACACTGAAGCTTTCTTT. It yields the protein CASSSTGNTEAFF. The whole variable domain, filled in from reference TRBV7-3 and TRBJ1-1, reads GAGVSQTPSNKVTEKGKYVELRCDPISGHTALYWYRQSLGQGPEFLIYFQGTGAADDSGLPNDRFFAVRPEGSVSTLKIQRTERGDSAVYLCASSSTGNTEAFFGQGTRLTVV.

J is TRBJ1-1 and V is TRBV6-5, with D tentatively TRBD1 (5 bases). Trimming removed 0 bases from V and 4 bases from J, with 12 bases in between. This CDR3 has 15 amino acids. The germline CDR1 and CDR2 sequences are MNHEY and SVGAGI. CDR3 coding DNA: TGTGCCAGCAGTTACTCGAATTCAGGGAGCACTGAAGCTTTCTTT. It specifies CASSYSNSGSTEAFF.

Ten or more counts support this clonotype. CDR3 residues: CASGREAEAFF. The DNA of the CDR3 is TGTGCCAGCGGTAGGGAGGCTGAAGCTTTCTTT. This chain links TRBV7-9 with TRBJ1-1; D is uncertain. This CDR3 has 11 residues. V was pared by 8 bases and J by 6 bases, with 10 bases between. Germline CDR1 is SEHNR and CDR2 is FQNEAQ (reference sequence).

The V gene is TRBV5-1, the J gene TRBJ2-7; D is perhaps TRBD1 (6 bases). The germline CDR1 and CDR2 sequences are SGHRS and YFSETQ. V shed 0 bases and J shed 2 bases, with 9 bases lying between them. The CDR3 contains 14 residues. CDR3 sequence reads: CASSLGGGPYEQYF. CDR3 bases: TGCGCCAGCAGCTTGGGTGGGGGCCCCTACGAGCAGTACTTC. Full variable domain (outside the CDR3, taken from reference TRBV5-1 and TRBJ2-7): KAGVTQTPRYLIKTRGQQVTLSCSPISGHRSVSWYQQTPGQGLQFLFEYFSETQRNKGNFPGRFSGRQFSNSRSEMNVSTLELGDSALYLCASSLGGGPYEQYFGPGTRLTVT.